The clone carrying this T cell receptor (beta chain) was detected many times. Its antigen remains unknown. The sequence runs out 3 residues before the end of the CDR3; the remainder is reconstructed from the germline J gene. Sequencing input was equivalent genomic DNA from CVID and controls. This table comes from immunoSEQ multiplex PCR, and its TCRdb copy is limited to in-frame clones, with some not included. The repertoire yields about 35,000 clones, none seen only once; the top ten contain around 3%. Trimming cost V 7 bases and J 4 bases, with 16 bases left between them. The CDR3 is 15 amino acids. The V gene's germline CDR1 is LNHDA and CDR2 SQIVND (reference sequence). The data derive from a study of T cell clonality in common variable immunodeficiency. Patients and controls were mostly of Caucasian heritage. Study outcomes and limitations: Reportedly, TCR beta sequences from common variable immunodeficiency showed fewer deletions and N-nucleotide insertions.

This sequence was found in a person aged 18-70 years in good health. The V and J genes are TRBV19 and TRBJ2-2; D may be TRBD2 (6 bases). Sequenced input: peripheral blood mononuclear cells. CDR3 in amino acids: CASIGGARRTGELFF. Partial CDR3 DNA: TGTGCCAGTATCGGGGGAGCGCGCCGCACCGGGGAG.